The rows below give T cell receptor beta chains drawn from one sample of a study of shared clonotypes between healthy human individuals. Libraries were prepared by immunoSEQ multiplex PCR; TCRdb keeps only in-frame clonotypes and omits some of them. The table lists roughly 1,800,000 clones, roughly 94% of them singletons. Material for sequencing was naive CD8+ T cells sorted from blood. These receptor sequences come from a man younger than 35 in good health. The CDR3 runs from the conserved cysteine through the conserved F or W. A D gene is named only where the DNA matches it firmly. The listing skips clone size in some rows; elsewhere it reads once, few, many or a size class.

TRBV16	TRBJ1-5	.	TRBD1	TGTGCCAGCAGCCCCCAACCCGGGACAGGGGTTTCAAGCAATCAGCCCCAGCATTTT	CASSPQPGTGVSSNQPQHF
TRBV4-3	TRBJ1-1	.	.	TGCGCCAGCAGCCAAGATAGGCAGGCAGGGGCTGAAGCTTTCTTT	CASSQDRQAGAEAFF
TRBV19	TRBJ1-5	.	.	TGTGCCAGTAGTATAGACGGGGGGCCCCAGCATTTT	CASSIDGGPQHF
TRBV29-1	TRBJ2-7	once	TRBD2	TGCAGCGTTGAAGGGGGGTTGGCGGGAGGGCCTTACGAGCAGTACTTC	CSVEGGLAGGPYEQYF
TRBV19	TRBJ1-2	.	TRBD1	TGTGCCAGTAGTGCGACAGGGGGCGCAATCGACGGCTACACCTTC	CASSATGGAIDGYTF
TRBV10-3	TRBJ1-1	.	.	TGTGCCATCAGTGAGTCGTGGACAGCGTCGAACACTGAAGCTTTCTTT	CAISESWTASNTEAFF
TRBV15	TRBJ2-7	.	.	TGTGCCACCAGCTTTGCCAAGCCGAGCTACGAGCAGTACTTC	CATSFAKPSYEQYF
TRBV21-1	TRBJ2-1	.	.	TGTGCCAGCAGCAAAGTGGCGCCGGGACAGAGCTCCTACACCGAGCAGTTCTTC	CASSKVAPGQSSYTEQFF
TRBV25-1	TRBJ2-7	.	.	TGTGCCAGACCCCGGAGAACCCCCTACGAGCAGTACTTC	CARPRRTPYEQYF
TRBV7-9	TRBJ2-5	.	.	TGTGCCAGCAGCTTAAGTTGGAATGGGGAAGAGACCCAGTACTTC	CASSLSWNGEETQYF
TRBV9	TRBJ1-2	.	TRBD1	TGTGCCAGCAGCGACGACCGGGACAGGGGGTCGAATGGCTACACCTTC	CASSDDRDRGSNGYTF
TRBV28	TRBJ1-2	.	.	TGTGCCAGCACAGACGAGAACTATGGCTACACCTTC	CASTDENYGYTF
TRBV2	TRBJ1-5	.	TRBD1	TGTGCCAGCAGTGAGGGACAGGTCTATAGCAATCAGCCCCAGCATTTT	CASSEGQVYSNQPQHF
TRBV5-1	TRBJ2-7	.	.	TGCGCCAGCAGCTTCTCAGGGAGCTCCTACGAGCAGTACTTC	CASSFSGSSYEQYF
TRBV18	TRBJ2-7	once	.	TGTGCCAGCTCACCTCGGACAGAAACTTACGAGCAGTACTTC	CASSPRTETYEQYF
TRBV10-3	TRBJ2-5	.	TRBD2	TGTGCCATCAGTGAGTCGGGGGGGGTGACCCAGTACTTC	CAISESGGVTQYF
TRBV27	TRBJ2-3	.	TRBD1	TGTGCCAGCAGTTCCCGGACAGGGTCCTGGGATACGCAGTATTTT	CASSSRTGSWDTQYF
TRBV9	TRBJ2-5	.	.	TGTGCCAGCAGCGTAGTACCGGGGCCGCAAGAGACCCAGTACTTC	CASSVVPGPQETQYF
TRBV4-1	TRBJ2-7	.	TRBD1	TGCGCCAGCAGCCCGCATGGACAGGGGACCTACGAGCAGTACTTC	CASSPHGQGTYEQYF
TRBV5-8	TRBJ2-7	.	TRBD1	TGTGCCAGCAGCTTGGTGAGGGACAGCCTAACCTACGAGCAGTACTTC	CASSLVRDSLTYEQYF
TRBV13	TRBJ2-2	.	TRBD2	TGTGCCAGCAGCCTCGGCAGGAGCGGGAGTGGCCCCGGGGAGCTGTTTTTT	CASSLGRSGSGPGELFF
TRBV7-2	TRBJ2-7	.	TRBD2	TGTGCCAGCAGTTGGACTAGCGGGAACGAGCAGTACTTC	CASSWTSGNEQYF
TRBV2	TRBJ2-7	.	.	TGTGCCAGCAGTGGGGGGGTAGGGAACTACGAGCAGTACTTC	CASSGGVGNYEQYF
TRBV4-1	TRBJ2-7	.	.	TGCGCCAGCAGCCAAGGAGTAAGCTACGAGCAGTACTTC	CASSQGVSYEQYF
TRBV4-1	TRBJ2-7	.	TRBD2	TGCGCCAGCAGCCAAGTTTCGGGACTAGGGGCCTACGAGCAGTACTTC	CASSQVSGLGAYEQYF
TRBV7-9	TRBJ1-1	.	TRBD1	TGTGCCAGCGGAGCCAGGGGGGGCCCTGAAGCTTTCTTT	CASGARGGPEAFF
TRBV5-1	TRBJ2-7	.	TRBD1	TGCGCCAGCAGCGCACGACAGGGTCCCTCCTACGAGCAGTACTTC	CASSARQGPSYEQYF
TRBV4-3	TRBJ2-3	.	.	TGCGCCAGCAGCCGGTGGGGCACAGATACGCAGTATTTT	CASSRWGTDTQYF
TRBV4-3	TRBJ2-1	.	TRBD2	TGCGCCAGCAGCCAAGAGGTAGCGGGAGGGTACAATGAGCAGTTCTTC	CASSQEVAGGYNEQFF
TRBV5-1	TRBJ2-5	.	TRBD2	TGCGCCAGCAGCTTGTGGGGCGGGGGTTCTCAAGAGACCCAGTACTTC	CASSLWGGGSQETQYF
TRBV13	TRBJ2-7	.	.	TGTGCCAGCAGCAAATGGACAGACAGCTCCTACGAGCAGTACTTC	CASSKWTDSSYEQYF
TRBV28	TRBJ1-6	.	.	TGTGCCAGCAGTTTAAGGCCTTATAATTCACCCCTCCACTTT	CASSLRPYNSPLHF
TRBV18	TRBJ1-2	few	.	TGTGCCAGCTCGACCGGGGGGGCGCTTAACTATGGCTACACCTTC	CASSTGGALNYGYTF
TRBV27	TRBJ1-2	.	.	TGTGCCAGCAGTTTACAGGGACCTAACTATGGCTACACCTTC	CASSLQGPNYGYTF
TRBV27	TRBJ2-5	.	TRBD2	TGTGCCAGCAGTTTTGGACTAGCGGGGCTAGAGACCCAGTACTTC	CASSFGLAGLETQYF
TRBV7-9	TRBJ2-2	few	.	TGTGCCAGCAGCGTAAGGGGCAGTTTCACCGGGGAGCTGTTTTTT	CASSVRGSFTGELFF
TRBV10-3	TRBJ2-7	.	.	TGTGCCATCAGTGACCCCCCTGGGGACTCCTACGAGCAGTACTTC	CAISDPPGDSYEQYF
TRBV2	TRBJ2-5	.	TRBD2	TGTGCCAGCAGCCTCGGACTAGCGGGGTACCAAGAGACCCAGTACTTC	CASSLGLAGYQETQYF
TRBV27	TRBJ2-7	.	.	TGTGCCAGCACCACCTTGGACAGATTCTACGAGCAGTACTTC	CASTTLDRFYEQYF
TRBV11-2	TRBJ2-7	.	.	TGTGCCAGCAGCTTAGACAGAATCACACTTAGCTCCTACGAGCAGTACTTC	CASSLDRITLSSYEQYF